Listed here are 31 T cell receptor beta chains from one sample, sequenced in a study of naive and memory T cell subsets. Study-wide points: Naive repertoires, especially CD8, held a few larger clonotypes, possibly memory cells re-expressing CD45RA.

Both TRBC1 and TRBC2 were covered by a beta constant-region primer of two equimolar oligonucleotides. Ligated cDNA was amplified by four rounds of PCR with nested alpha and beta constant-region primers and SP2. TCRdb re-called the UMI-ligation and nested PCR reads through MiXCR, storing one row per CDR3 protein. The table records more than 95,000 distinct CDR3 sequences, about 14% of them present only once. Antigens of these TCRs are unknown. The sample consisted of naive CD8+ T cells from blood. The source is a human donor in good health.

This clonotype was observed a handful of times. This sequence joins TRBV7-9 and TRBJ2-5, with 8 bases that match TRBD1. Germline V lookup: CDR1 SEHNR, CDR2 FQNEAQ (reference sequence). The V segment lost 0 bases and the J segment 5 bases; nucleotides outside the gene matches: 8. The CDR3 runs 16 residues. The CDR3 DNA reads as TGTGCCAGCAGCTTAGCCCAGGACAGGGACCTGGAGACCCAGTACTTC. This encodes CASSLAQDRDLETQYF.

The chain joins TRBV10-3 to TRBJ2-7; 9 bases are shared with TRBD1. J gave up 6 bases and V 3 bases, and 9 bases lay outside the gene matches. This CDR3 is 15 amino acids long. Germline assignment: CDR1 ENHRY and CDR2 SYGVKD. CDR3 amino acids: CAISDIGTGLVEQYF. The CDR3 coding sequence is TGTGCCATCAGTGATATTGGGACAGGGCTGGTCGAGCAGTACTTC.

The genes are TRBV2 and TRBJ1-5, with D possibly matching TRBD1 (5 bases). The germline V gene has CDR1 SNHLY and CDR2 FYNNEI. The CDR3 is 12 amino acids. V was pared by 9 bases and J by 4 bases, with 10 bases between. CDR3 residues: CASGRGNQPQHF. The CDR3 DNA follows: TGTGCCAGTGGGAGGGGAAATCAGCCCCAGCATTTT.

The sample holds a few counts of this clonotype. The chain carries TRBV20-1 and TRBJ2-1, with a possible D match to TRBD2 (6 bases). The length of the CDR3 is 14 residues. Trimming removed 6 bases at V and 0 bases at J, with 12 bases between. Germline loops: CDR1 DFQATT, CDR2 SNEGSKA (reference sequence). As DNA, the CDR3 is TGCAGTGCCAAAATAGCGGCCTCCTACAATGAGCAGTTCTTC. Encoded protein: CSAKIAASYNEQFF.

The genes are TRBV28 and TRBJ2-7; TRBD1 might be the D (6 bases). This CDR3 contains 15 residues. V was cut by 6 bases and J by 2 bases, with 17 bases left in between. CDR1 is MDHEN, CDR2 SYDVKM, per germline. CDR3 nucleotides: TGTGCCAGCAGCCTAGACCGGGACACTACCTACGAGCAGTACTTC. The encoded protein is CASSLDRDTTYEQYF.

The chain employs TRBV19 and TRBJ2-2, with a weak D call TRBD1 (6 bases). The CDR3 totals 13 residues. Trimming removed 11 bases at V and 5 bases at J, with 15 bases between. Germline CDR1 LNHDA, CDR2 SQIVND (reference sequence). CDR3 in amino acids: CASRNQGTGELFF. For the CDR3, the DNA is TGTGCCTCTCGAAACCAGGGGACCGGGGAGCTGTTTTTT. The entire variable domain, with the rest obtained from reference TRBV19 and TRBJ2-2, is as follows: DGGITQSPKYLFRKEGQNVTLSCEQNLNHDAMYWYRQDPGQGLRLIYYSQIVNDFQKGDIAEGYSVSREKKESFPLTVTSAQKNPTAFYLCASRNQGTGELFFGEGSRLTVL.

This clonotype was observed a handful of times. CDR3 nucleotide sequence: TGTGCCAGCTCACCGCCATCGGGACTAGTCAATGAGCAGTTCTTC. The encoded protein is CASSPPSGLVNEQFF. The rearrangement uses TRBV18 and TRBJ2-1; 8 bases are shared with TRBD2. This CDR3 has 15 amino acids. In germline, CDR1 is KGHSH, CDR2 LQKENI. Trimming at V came to 3 bases and at J to 6 bases, leaving 7 bases not matched to a gene.

The CDR3 DNA reads as TGTGCCAGCAGTTACGGTTACATTCAGTACTTC. This gives the protein CASSYGYIQYF. The chain recombines TRBV6-2 or TRBV6-3 with TRBJ2-4; no clear D. The CDR3 sequence is 11 residues long. The germline gives CDR1 MNHEY, CDR2 SVGEGT. V lost 2 bases, J lost 8 bases, and 4 bases lay in between.

This clonotype was detected a few times. The chain links TRBV7-9 to TRBJ2-1, with D possibly being TRBD1 or TRBD2 (7 bases each). The length of the CDR3 is 13 residues. CDR1 is SEHNR, CDR2 FQNEAQ, per germline (reference sequence). V was clipped by 5 bases and J by 7 bases, with 12 bases between them. The CDR3 region is CASSPGGGNEQFF. For the CDR3, the DNA is TGTGCCAGCAGCCCAGGGGGGGGGAATGAGCAGTTCTTC.

This clonotype was seen more than once but under ten times. The V call is TRBV7-3, the J call TRBJ2-5; tentative D call: TRBD2 (5 bases). The V end was cut by 5 bases, the J end by 5 bases, with 15 bases between. The CDR3 totals 14 residues. The V gene's germline CDR1 is SGHTA and CDR2 FQGTGA. CDR3 loop: CASSPSAGEETQYF. Here the CDR3 DNA reads TGTGCCAGCAGCCCCTCCGCTGGGGAGGAGACCCAGTACTTC.

This clonotype was detected only a few times. This chain's CDR3 is CASSQDRGDEQYF. DNA of the CDR3: TGCGCCAGCAGCCAAGACAGGGGCGACGAGCAGTACTTC. The V and J genes are TRBV4-3 and TRBJ2-7; D is perhaps TRBD1 (6 bases). Trimming took off 0 bases at V and 5 bases at J, with 8 bases between the two ends. This CDR3 is built from 13 residues. CDR1 and CDR2 (germline): LGHNA, YSLEER.

There are many counts of this clonotype. The chain joins TRBV2 to TRBJ2-2, with 10 bases fitting TRBD2. The germline V gene encodes CDR1 SNHLY and CDR2 FYNNEI. The CDR3 runs to 16 residues. Trimming took 8 bases from V and 3 from J; bases not matched to a gene: 9. The DNA for the CDR3 is TGTGCCAGCGAGCCCTTGGGACTAGCGCACACCGGGGAGCTGTTTTTT. Translating gives CASEPLGLAHTGELFF.

This chain links TRBV4-3 with TRBJ1-2, with 7 bases matching TRBD1. The CDR3 has 14 amino acids. Germline CDR1 is LGHNA and CDR2 is YSLEER. V dropped 5 bases and J dropped 3; count of bases not matched to a gene: 6. The CDR3 coding sequence is TGCGCCAGCAGCTCACAGGGGTTGTACTATGGCTACACCTTC. This codes for CASSSQGLYYGYTF.

The CDR3 DNA is TGTGCCAGCAGTGAATATGGGGGACAGCTACCCTATGGCTACACCTTC. This sequence encodes CASSEYGGQLPYGYTF. The chain links TRBV25-1 to TRBJ1-2, with 7 nucleotides matching TRBD1. This CDR3 contains 16 residues. The germline CDR1 and CDR2 sequences are MGHDK and SYGVNS. V trimming: 0 bases; J trimming: 4 bases; junction bases outside the gene matches: 8.

The sample holds many counts of this clonotype. The chain couples TRBV15 to TRBJ1-1, with no clear D. This CDR3 contains 12 residues. CDR1 is LNHNV, CDR2 YYDKDF, per germline (reference sequence). V gave up 5 bases and J gave up 0 bases, with 4 bases separating them. Written as DNA, the CDR3 is TGTGCCACCAGCCATATGAACACTGAAGCTTTCTTT. Translation: CATSHMNTEAFF.

This clonotype was seen more than once but under ten times. The rearrangement links TRBV11-1 to TRBJ1-1; no clear D. Germline-derived CDR1 and CDR2 are SGHAT and FQDESV (reference sequence). The CDR3 totals 12 residues. V was clipped by 3 bases and J by 3 bases, with 5 bases between them. As DNA, the CDR3 is TGTGCCAGCAGCTTTATTTACACTGAAGCTTTCTTT. The encoded protein is CASSFIYTEAFF.

The V gene is TRBV12-3 or TRBV12-4, the J gene TRBJ2-5, with TRBD2 matching over 8 bases. The ends lost 7 bases at V and 1 base at J; junction bases unmatched: 14. The CDR3 length is 17 residues. The CDR3 DNA reads as TGTGCCAGCACCCTCCTCCCGGGGGGGGGGCCCCAAGAGACCCAGTACTTC. Translating it yields CASTLLPGGGPQETQYF.

V usage is TRBV5-1 and J usage is TRBJ2-1, with D perhaps TRBD1 (6 bases). The germline V and J ends were trimmed by 7 bases and 6 bases, with 8 bases remaining between them. The CDR3 has 11 residues. Germline V CDR1 and CDR2: SGHRS, YFSETQ. The CDR3 sequence is CASQDSNEQFF. DNA of the CDR3: TGCGCCAGCCAGGACAGCAATGAGCAGTTCTTC.

Only a few counts were recorded for this clonotype. The chain is built from TRBV19 and TRBJ2-1, with no clear D. Between the trimmed V and J ends, which lost 5 bases and 0 bases, there was a span of 8 bases. The germline gives CDR1 LNHDA, CDR2 SQIVND (reference sequence). CDR3 length: 14 amino acids. DNA of the CDR3: TGTGCCAGTAGTGAGACGAGCTCCTACAATGAGCAGTTCTTC. It encodes CASSETSSYNEQFF. Full variable domain (missing parts from reference TRBV19 and TRBJ2-1): DGGITQSPKYLFRKEGQNVTLSCEQNLNHDAMYWYRQDPGQGLRLIYYSQIVNDFQKGDIAEGYSVSREKKESFPLTVTSAQKNPTAFYLCASSETSSYNEQFFGPGTRLTVL.

In this sample, this clonotype turned up a few times. The chain joins TRBV20-1 to TRBJ2-1; either TRBD1 or TRBD2 may supply D (6 bases each). The germline CDR1 and CDR2 sequences are DFQATT and SNEGSKA (reference sequence). The CDR3 consists of 15 residues. Trimming removed 1 base at V and 8 bases at J, with 18 bases between. In nucleotides, the CDR3 is TGCAGTGCTAGAGGCCCGGGGGACAAACTTCATGAGCAGTTCTTC. Amino acids: CSARGPGDKLHEQFF.

In its sample, this clonotype was seen many times. The chain uses TRBV6-1 and TRBJ1-1, with 7 bases matching TRBD1. J was trimmed by 7 bases and V by 4 bases; bases with no gene match: 12. This CDR3 spans 15 amino acids. The V gene's germline CDR1 is MNHNS and CDR2 SASEGT. CDR3 loop: CASSARNRGRGEAFF. CDR3 DNA: TGTGCCAGCAGTGCAAGGAACAGGGGCCGGGGTGAAGCTTTCTTT.

This chain joins TRBV12-3 or TRBV12-4 and TRBJ1-5; the match to TRBD1 covers 10 bases. J gave up 4 bases and V 6 bases, and 6 bases lay outside the gene matches. The length of the CDR3 is 15 residues. The CDR3 spells CASRAGTGANQPQHF. In DNA, the CDR3 is TGTGCCAGCAGGGCCGGGACAGGGGCTAATCAGCCCCAGCATTTT.

This rearrangement joins TRBV30 to TRBJ1-3; D not certain. The V gene's germline CDR1 is GTSNPN and CDR2 SVGIG (reference sequence). The CDR3 covers 15 residues. Trimming took 0 bases from V and 0 from J, leaving 9 bases between them. DNA of the CDR3: TGTGCCTGGAGTGTACTCCCTTACTCTGGAAACACCATATATTTT. This encodes CAWSVLPYSGNTIYF.

This clonotype showed up just a few times. This chain joins TRBV5-1 and TRBJ2-1; 11 bases are a match to TRBD2. Per germline, CDR1 SGHRS and CDR2 YFSETQ. The CDR3 runs 14 residues. V trimming: 4 bases; J trimming: 9 bases; junction bases outside the gene matches: 6. CDR3 bases: TGCGCCAGCAGCGAGAGCACTAGCGGGAGTGAGCAGTTCTTC. Encoded protein: CASSESTSGSEQFF.

In its sample, this clonotype was seen many times. The rearrangement links TRBV7-6 to TRBJ1-1, with TRBD1 matching over 7 bases. The germline V gene has CDR1 SGHVS and CDR2 FNYEAQ. The CDR3 consists of 13 residues. V was pared by 4 bases and J by 8 bases, with 7 bases of the junction left unmatched. CDR3 coding DNA: TGTGCCAGCAGCTCCTTTGGGACAGCAGAAGCTTTCTTT. Translated, it gives CASSSFGTAEAFF.

In nucleotides, the CDR3 is TGCAGCGTGGTGGGGCGGGGCGGAGACCCCAGCTCCTACAATGAGCAGTTCTTC. This gives the protein CSVVGRGGDPSSYNEQFF. The V call is TRBV29-1, the J call TRBJ2-1; maybe TRBD2 (6 bases). The CDR3 consists of 18 residues. V was shortened by 6 bases and J by 0 bases, with 24 bases between the two germline ends. Germline V gives CDR1 SQVTM, CDR2 ANQGSEA.

This clonotype was seen a few times. The chain joins TRBV27 to TRBJ1-1, with a tentative D call TRBD1 (5 bases). The V gene lost 2 bases and the J gene lost 0 bases, with 16 bases spanning the gap. The CDR3 runs to 17 residues. Germline values: CDR1 MNHEY, CDR2 SMNVEV (reference sequence). The CDR3 nucleotides read TGTGCCAGCAGTTTAAGCGGGGGGACCTACCTGAACACTGAAGCTTTCTTT. Its protein product is CASSLSGGTYLNTEAFF.

This clonotype was seen many times. The chain joins TRBV10-3 to TRBJ1-2, with 10 nucleotides matching TRBD1. V lost 5 bases to trimming and J lost 2 bases; unmatched junction nucleotides: 8. CDR3 length: 16 amino acids. CDR1 and CDR2 from the germline V gene are ENHRY and SYGVKD. The CDR3 spells CAISTGTGVSNYGYTF. CDR3 nucleotide sequence: TGTGCCATCAGTACCGGGACAGGGGTTTCGAACTATGGCTACACCTTC.

This clonotype was found many times. The rearrangement joins TRBV24-1 to TRBJ2-2; D remains ambiguous. This CDR3 has 15 amino acids. The V end was cut by 0 bases, the J end by 7 bases, with 11 bases between. CDR1 KGHDR and CDR2 SFDVKD come from the germline V gene. The CDR3 loop reads CATSDLQGVGGELFF. The CDR3 bases are TGTGCCACCAGTGATTTGCAAGGAGTTGGCGGGGAGCTGTTTTTT.

In this sample, this clonotype turned up a few times. This chain joins TRBV7-9 and TRBJ1-1; D unclear. The CDR3 consists of 13 residues. V was clipped by 3 bases and J by 1 base, with 6 bases between them. The germline V gene has CDR1 SEHNR and CDR2 FQNEAQ (reference sequence). The CDR3 DNA follows: TGTGCCAGCAGCTTCAGAGAGAACACTGAAGCTTTCTTT. Protein: CASSFRENTEAFF.

The chain couples TRBV12-3 or TRBV12-4 to TRBJ1-5, with TRBD1 as a possible D gene (6 bases). V was trimmed by 1 base and J by 2 bases, leaving 9 bases between them. The CDR3 length is 15 residues. CDR3 residues: CASSLGGLGNQPQHF. CDR3 nucleotides: TGTGCCAGCAGTTTAGGGGGGCTCGGCAATCAGCCCCAGCATTTT.